The next 9 T cell receptor beta chains were all read from a single sample in a study of OX40 agonist ivuxolimab in advanced cancers. Produced via immunoSEQ multiplex PCR; TCRdb's table is partial and in-frame only. The sample carries about 74,000 clones, roughly 80% recorded once. The sample was CD4+ or CD8+ T cells sorted from blood, taken in a trial of the OX40 agonist ivuxolimab. The receptors were gathered from an adult with an advanced solid tumor such as melanoma, head and neck, liver or kidney cancer.

This sequence joins TRBV7-7 and TRBJ2-5; D not resolved. Germline CDR1 is SSHAT and CDR2 is FNYEAQ (reference sequence). This CDR3 is 14 amino acids long. With 2 bases removed from V and 0 bases from J, the gap between germline ends came to 7 bases. DNA of the CDR3: TGTGCCAGCAGCTTAAACAGATACCAAGAGACCCAGTACTTC. It yields the protein CASSLNRYQETQYF.

The chain joins TRBV27 to TRBJ2-7; TRBD2 matches 8 bases. The CDR3 sequence is 14 residues long. CDR1 is MNHEY and CDR2 is SMNVEV in the germline V gene (reference sequence). Trimming cost V 7 bases and J 5 bases; bases outside gene matches: 10. As DNA, the CDR3 is TGTGCCAGCAAACCCGGCGGACTAGCCCACGAGCAGTACTTC. It is translated as CASKPGGLAHEQYF.

This chain links TRBV15 with TRBJ2-4; 7 bases are a match to TRBD1. The V and J ends lost 5 bases and 10 bases, in that order; junction bases with no gene match: 5. Germline CDR1 reads LNHNV; CDR2 reads YYDKDF (reference sequence). This CDR3 has 12 amino acids. CDR3 amino acids: CATSVDRLIQYF. The CDR3 bases are TGTGCCACCAGCGTGGACAGGTTGATTCAGTACTTC.

By frequency in the sample, this clone is medium-sized. This sample includes further DNA sequences coding for the same CDR3. This rearrangement joins TRBV18 to TRBJ1-1, with a possible D match to TRBD1 (5 bases). V lost 5 bases and J lost 0, with 13 bases in between. The CDR3 is 15 residues long. Germline V gene sequence: CDR1 KGHSH, CDR2 LQKENI. In nucleotides, the CDR3 is TGTGCCAGCTCATCCGGACGGGGGATGAACACTGAAGCTTTCTTT. It translates to CASSSGRGMNTEAFF.

This chain joins TRBV5-5 and TRBJ2-2, with no clear D. The CDR3 consists of 17 residues. Deletions cut 5 bases from V and 2 bases from J, with 19 bases between. Germline V gene sequence: CDR1 SGHKS, CDR2 YYEKEE (reference sequence). The CDR3 DNA reads as TGTGCCAGCAGATCGGCCCCCTCAGCGCTAAACACCGGGGAGCTGTTTTTT. It codes for CASRSAPSALNTGELFF.

The CDR3 loop is CASSPDPFNQPQHF. The CDR3 DNA is TGCGCCAGCAGCCCCGATCCCTTCAATCAGCCCCAGCATTTT. The V and J genes are TRBV23-1 and TRBJ1-5; D is ambiguous. TRBV23-1 is reported as an ORF; its role is uncertain. The CDR3 loop spans 14 amino acids. V shed 6 bases and J shed 3 bases, with 12 bases lying between them.

The chain recombines TRBV28 with TRBJ2-5; D is unresolved. Trimming shortened V by 6 bases and J by 1 base, and 12 bases separated the two germline ends. There are 14 residues in the CDR3. Germline V gene data show CDR1 as MDHEN and CDR2 as SYDVKM. The CDR3 loop is CASSPLTLQETQYF. DNA for the CDR3: TGTGCCAGCAGCCCCCTTACACTCCAAGAGACCCAGTACTTC.

The chain joins TRBV7-8 to TRBJ2-2; 11 nucleotides match TRBD2. The V and J ends lost 1 base and 4 bases, in that order; junction bases with no gene match: 5. This CDR3 is built from 17 residues. In germline, CDR1 is SGHVS, CDR2 FQNEAQ. CDR3 protein: CASSLGGLAVSTGELFF. CDR3 DNA: TGTGCCAGCAGCTTAGGGGGACTAGCGGTGAGCACCGGGGAGCTGTTTTTT.

This chain uses TRBV5-1 with TRBJ1-2; weak D call: TRBD1 (6 bases). Germline CDR1 reads SGHRS; CDR2 reads YFSETQ. V gave up 2 bases and J gave up 10 bases, with 24 bases separating them. The CDR3 consists of 16 residues. Here the CDR3 DNA reads TGCGCCAGCAGCTTCCTTGGGGCAGGGGATAGTGAAATCTACACCTTC. This translates into CASSFLGAGDSEIYTF.